This entry describes one T cell receptor (beta chain). Trimming removed 5 bases from V and 3 bases from J, with 7 bases in between. Germline V lookup: CDR1 MDHEN, CDR2 SYDVKM. This CDR3 is 12 amino acids long. In the source study's methods: Amplification of reference gene primers provided the estimated nucleated cell counts. Profiling relied on immunoSEQ multiplex PCR, and the TCRdb table lists in-frame clones only, not all of them. From that table come the V and J calls and clone size; the DNA was used to work out D and trimming. The sample has 100,000 to 150,000 clones, 79% seen once. This entry belongs to a study of blood T cell repertoires in COVID-19.

The clonotype comes from a man between 35 and 55 years old with active or convalescent COVID-19. The V gene is TRBV28, the J gene TRBJ1-2, with no clear D. The specimen was peripheral blood. CDR3 sequence (DNA): TGTGCCAGCAGTCAGAAGTACTATGGCTACACCTTC. This codes for CASSQKYYGYTF.